These T cell receptor beta chains were read from a single sample in a study of shared clonotypes between healthy human individuals. Profiled with immunoSEQ multiplex PCR; TCRdb holds only in-frame clones, not every one. Of some 1 million clones in the sample, about three quarters were seen once. The sequenced material came from memory CD4+ T cells sorted from blood. These receptors were taken from a man between 18 and 35 years old in good health. Each CDR3 is given with its conserved first and last residue.

v_call	cdr3_aa
TRBV28	CASRADTGANVLTF
TRBV5-1	CASSPGLAGGSSYNEQFF
TRBV11-1	CASSAATGGRTGANVLTF
TRBV9	CASSRSSTDTQYF
TRBV6-5	CASSYPRPGGSNEQFF
TRBV7-2	CASSLALAQRGEQYF
TRBV5-6	CASSLVGVNTEAFF
TRBV18	CASSPRSGDTQYF
TRBV14	CASSFPGLATGNEQFF
TRBV11-2	CASSSPKDRGFYEQYF
TRBV19	CASSPRSGGFYEQYF
TRBV28	CASSQGGHETQYF
TRBV19	CASRGQGGHEQYF
TRBV28	CASSFRGRGYGYTF
TRBV2	CASTGYIGELFF
TRBV7-8	CASCPGVETQYF
TRBV19	CASSFADWSTEAFF
TRBV28	CASSLEGHEQFF
TRBV7-3	CASSLTGGVTEAFF
TRBV6-5	CASSSLSGGTPGELFF
TRBV7-6	CASSLNPGQGSGYTF
TRBV28	CASTRPQRGELFF
TRBV5-1	CASSFLRQGAGELFF